These 2 T cell receptor beta chains share one sample of origin, sequenced in a study of control samples from healthy donors and cancer patients. TCRdb keeps only in-frame clones here, not all; method: immunoSEQ multiplex PCR. The sample consists of 150,000 to 170,000 clones, over 85% of them appearing once. What was sequenced was blood. These TCRs come from a man aged 35 to 55 in good health.

The chain is built from TRBV6-2 or TRBV6-3 and TRBJ1-2; D possibly corresponds to TRBD1 (6 bases). Germline assignment: CDR1 MNHEY and CDR2 SVGEGT. This CDR3 comprises 16 residues. The ends were cut back, 2 bases at V and 1 base at J, with 14 bases in the middle. CDR3: CASSYVAGGLNYGYTF. The DNA of the CDR3 is TGTGCCAGCAGTTACGTCGCGGGGGGCCTTAACTATGGCTACACCTTC.

Only one count was recorded for this clone. For the CDR3, the DNA is TGTGCCAGCAGCGTAGCCAGTCAGCCCCAGCATTTT. This gives the protein CASSVASQPQHF. The chain joins TRBV9 to TRBJ1-5; no reliable D call. The germline CDR1 and CDR2 sequences are SGDLS and YYNGEE. This CDR3 region has 12 residues. Trimming took 0 bases from V and 6 from J, leaving 4 bases between them.